The text below deals with one T cell receptor (beta chain). Its antigen is undetermined. The data are from a study of OX40 agonist ivuxolimab in advanced cancers. Study results and limitations: Researchers did not establish what antigens the expanded peripheral T cells target.

Data came from immunoSEQ multiplex PCR; TCRdb stores just in-frame clones and leaves some out. Of 100,000 or so clones listed, around 86% were seen once; the top ten hold about 0.3%. Anyone with autoimmune disease history or systemic immunosuppression was excluded. Trimming cost V 5 bases and J 6 bases, with 15 bases left between them. The CDR3 length is 14 residues. Germline values: CDR1 SNHLY, CDR2 FYNNEI. The TCR originated in an adult with an advanced solid tumor such as melanoma, head and neck, liver or kidney cancer. The sequencing used CD4+ or CD8+ T cells sorted from blood, collected in a trial of the OX40 agonist ivuxolimab. The J gene is TRBJ2-3, the V gene TRBV2; D is unresolved. For the CDR3, the DNA is TGTGCCAGCAGTTTTGGGTTCGCACGGGATACGCAGTATTTT. This translates into CASSFGFARDTQYF.